This T cell receptor beta chain is drawn from a study of blood T cell repertoires in COVID-19 (dated by TCRdb to about 2020). Study-wide context: Samples covering the acute and convalescent phases of COVID-19 were provided by collaborators in the United States, Italy and Spain. The material from the prospective study consisted of cDNA or gDNA derived from T cells, B-cell-depleted T cells, or PBMCs. Deeply sampled blood TCRbeta repertoires from subjects exposed to, actively infected with, or recovered from COVID-19 were included in the dataset. The repertoires were released in a freely available public database meant as a resource for research on the immune response to SARS-CoV-2. The samples were drawn from two sources: the first 160 participants of the ongoing ImmuneRACE study, and 1,000 to 1,500 subjects contributed by 6 global collaborators. The sample metadata nearly always contained a de-identified subject ID, COVID-19 status, age in years and sex. HLA class I and class II types, where available, came from metadata supplied by the sample provider rather than from assay-based typing. Here is what the overall study found, with its caveats: Clinical and demographic metadata were provided uncurated, with the amount varying by source and participant.

Regarding this clone: The antigen it binds to is not known. Per-nucleotide qualities are absent, and no much larger clonotype sits a single base away.

Participants in the prospective study were enrolled through a virtual design, were aged 18 to 89 years, and lived in approximately 25 United States geographic areas. In the prospective study, participants were assigned to cohorts based on the clinical history participants reported in a screening survey and a study questionnaire. For ImmuneRACE Cohort 3, a participant was defined as recovered based on two consecutive negative NP/OP PCR tests, clearance by a healthcare professional, or resolution of symptoms. Mobile phlebotomists in the prospective study collected whole blood, serum and a nasopharyngeal or oropharyngeal swab from every participant. Prospective study participants could optionally give additional blood draws and questionnaires over an approximately two-month period. Before DNA extraction, prospective study blood samples were shipped either frozen or at room temperature. TCRbeta CDR3 regions were amplified from genomic DNA by means of the immunoSEQ Assay, a bias-controlled multiplex PCR. In the paper's pipeline: The number of nucleated cells in each sample was estimated from the amplification of reference gene primers within the assay. Sequence reads were collapsed and filtered to measure the absolute abundance of every unique TCRbeta CDR3 rearrangement. For each sample, productive Simpson clonality was calculated as the square root of Simpson's diversity index across productive rearrangements. TCRdb retrieved this table from immuneACCESS and kept in-frame rearrangements only. Not all clones are present; in checked studies, unresolved V genes account for under half, and no reason is known for the remainder. The V and J calls and the clone size are those of that table, but D and trimming were determined from the DNA. This sample is represented by about 310,000 clones; roughly 87% of them were singletons. Clones ranked in the top ten supply approximately 9% of the sample.

The receptor comes from a woman aged 18-35 years who had recovered from COVID-19. Sample: PBMCs or T cells enriched from blood (not recorded which).

The CDR3 loop reads CASSSYRNQPQHF. The nucleotide sequence is TGTGCCAGCAGTTCGTACAGAAATCAGCCCCAGCATTTT. In this chain, TRBV27 is recombined with TRBJ1-5; the D gene is unclear. Trimming takes 4 bases from V and 4 bases from J, and the germline ends sit 8 bases apart. The CDR3 runs 13 residues from the cysteine to the phenylalanine. The retained sequence is limited to the CDR3, 39 bases, with the frame set at the first base. The germline V gene (reference sequence) provides CDR1 MNHEY and CDR2 SMNVEV.